This TCR beta chain was documented in a study of cytomegalovirus exposure and HLA in healthy donors. Whole-study context: In a previous analysis, 95 million to 130 million unique TCR beta sequences were found from some 180 million T cells. The study's findings and limits: The classifier was said to identify cytomegalovirus status with high specificity and sensitivity. Analyzed later, most CMV-associated TCR beta chains appeared HLA-restricted. TCR beta sequences reportedly predicted most subjects' HLA-A and HLA-B alleles accurately.

PCR primers comprised 60 Vbeta and 13 Jbeta primers. Only in-frame clones appear in the TCRdb table, and some are missing; sequencing was by immunoSEQ multiplex PCR. The table lists 170,000 or so clones, 78% of them singletons. Notes on this clone: Its antigen is currently unknown.

Germline V gene data show CDR1 as ENHRY and CDR2 as SYGVKD. The CDR3 has 16 amino acids. The trim removed 6 bases at V and 5 bases at J, leaving 13 bases unmatched. The origin of this receptor is a woman between 50 and 59 years old in good health and CMV-seropositive. This rearrangement joins TRBV10-3 to TRBJ2-5, with 9 positions matching TRBD1. The material sequenced was PBMCs. CDR3 loop: CAIRASVGQGSETQYF. The DNA for the CDR3 is TGTGCCATCAGGGCAAGTGTCGGACAGGGGAGTGAGACCCAGTACTTC.